This TCR beta chain was obtained from a study of cytomegalovirus exposure and HLA in healthy donors. For the study at large: A prior study identified some 100 million unique TCR beta sequences from 200 million or so T cells.

Primers for the PCR totalled 60 Vbeta and 13 Jbeta. Profiling relied on immunoSEQ multiplex PCR, and the TCRdb table lists in-frame clones only, not all of them. Counted here are 150,000 to 200,000 clones, roughly three quarters occurring once; the ten biggest clones make up 2.5% to 3.5%. CDR1 and CDR2 (germline): MNHEY, SVGAGI. Losses at the gene ends were 6 bases for V and 8 bases for J; bases not matched to a gene: 3. The CDR3 length is 12 residues. On this clone: Its antigen is as yet unknown.

Study-wide points: There were approximately 150 TCR beta chains listed as cytomegalovirus-associated.

Sequencing used PBMCs. This sequence originates from a male donor in good health and CMV-seronegative. The chain joins TRBV6-5 to TRBJ1-2, with TRBD1 matching 10 bases. CDR3 coding DNA: TGTGCCAGCAGGGGACAGGGGTTAGGCTACACCTTC. It specifies CASRGQGLGYTF.